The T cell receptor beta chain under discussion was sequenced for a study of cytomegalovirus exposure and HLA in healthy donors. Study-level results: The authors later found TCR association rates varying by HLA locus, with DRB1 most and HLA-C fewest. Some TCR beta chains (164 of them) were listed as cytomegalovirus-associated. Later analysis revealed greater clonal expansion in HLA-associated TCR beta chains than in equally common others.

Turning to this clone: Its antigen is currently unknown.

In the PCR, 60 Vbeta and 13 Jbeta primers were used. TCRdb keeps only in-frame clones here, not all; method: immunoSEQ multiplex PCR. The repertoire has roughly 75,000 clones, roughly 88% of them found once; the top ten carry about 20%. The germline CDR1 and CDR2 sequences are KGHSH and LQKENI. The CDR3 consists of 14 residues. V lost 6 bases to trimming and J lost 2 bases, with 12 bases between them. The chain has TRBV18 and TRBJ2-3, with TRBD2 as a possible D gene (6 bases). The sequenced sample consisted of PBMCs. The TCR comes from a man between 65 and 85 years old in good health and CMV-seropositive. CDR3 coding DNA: TGTGCCAGCTCGGGGGACTTCACCACAGATACGCAGTATTTT. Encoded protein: CASSGDFTTDTQYF. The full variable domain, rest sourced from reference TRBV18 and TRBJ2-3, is NAGVMQNPRHLVRRRGQEARLRCSPMKGHSHVYWYRQLPEEGLKFMVYLQKENIIDESGMPKERFSAEFPKEGPSILRIQQVVRGDSAAYFCASSGDFTTDTQYFGPGTRLTVL.